The 3 T cell receptor beta chains below come from one sample, sequenced in a study of STAT3 mutations in large granular lymphocyte leukemia. Measured with immunoSEQ multiplex PCR; TCRdb has only the in-frame clones, and not every one. This table has about 6,000 clones, roughly 36% appearing once. Their target antigens are unknown. Regarding the study as a whole: In T-cell large granular lymphocyte leukemia, about half of patients showed multiple immunodominant subclonotypes.

What was sequenced was peripheral blood mononuclear cells. The receptor source for this set is a woman aged 40-49 years with T-cell large granular lymphocyte leukemia. Some clones in this sample may be carry-over from other donors' samples.

This clone was picked up a small number of times. The chain joins TRBV4-3 to TRBJ1-5; D ambiguous. Germline CDR1 reads LGHNA; CDR2 reads YSLEER. The CDR3 sequence is 16 residues long. V dropped 2 bases and J dropped 1 base, with 12 bases sitting between them. CDR3 residues: CASSQLWSSSNQPQHF. The CDR3 DNA sequence: TGCGCCAGCAGCCAATTATGGAGTTCCAGCAATCAGCCCCAGCATTTT.

This clone was counted only a few times. The chain links TRBV27 to TRBJ2-1; 11 bases map to TRBD1. V was clipped by 5 bases and J by 6 bases; unmatched bases: 6. The CDR3 is made up of 15 amino acids. Germline loops: CDR1 MNHEY, CDR2 SMNVEV (reference sequence). The CDR3 coding sequence is TGTGCCAGCAGTCCGGACAGGGGGCGCGGCAATGAGCAGTTCTTC. Protein product: CASSPDRGRGNEQFF.

This clone was picked up a small number of times. The rearrangement uses TRBV4-1 and TRBJ2-7, with TRBD2 matching 13 bases. Trimming took 4 bases from V and 5 from J; bases not matched to a gene: 5. The germline gives CDR1 MGHRA, CDR2 YSYEKL. The CDR3 extends over 15 amino acids. The CDR3 is CASSPGLAGADEQYF. The DNA for the CDR3 is TGCGCCAGCAGCCCAGGACTAGCGGGAGCCGACGAGCAGTACTTC.